What follows are 21 T cell receptor beta chains derived from one specimen sequenced in a study of blood T cells in healthy people across ages. A second PCR, run for about 7 to 12 cycles, used a sample-barcoded 5' primer plus a J-beta primer mix. TCRdb analysed the 5' RACE reads with MiXCR anew, one entry per CDR3 protein. The sample records hundreds of thousands of distinct CDR3 sequences, 40% to 50% being singletons. The sequencing input was blood. The receptors derive from a man in his fifties or sixties in good health.

The V call is TRBV20-1, the J call TRBJ2-3, with D uncertain. CDR1 is DFQATT and CDR2 is SNEGSKA in the germline V gene (reference sequence). V was clipped by 0 bases and J by 5 bases, with 12 bases between them. There are 14 residues in the CDR3. This CDR3 reads CSARDPRVIDTQYF. The CDR3 bases are TGCAGTGCTAGAGATCCTAGGGTTATAGATACGCAGTATTTT.

With respect to this clonotype: The junction departs from germline at one end; a sequencing error may be responsible. This rearrangement joins TRBV7-8 to TRBJ2-5; a possible D gene is TRBD2 (5 bases). The CDR3 is 15 amino acids. Per germline, CDR1 SGHVS and CDR2 FQNEAQ. The CDR3 nucleotides read TGTACCAGCAGCAACTCCCGGAAAACGGGGGAGACCCAGTACTTC. Protein product: CTSSNSRKTGETQYF.

Only a few counts were recorded for this clonotype. The chain recombines TRBV29-1 with TRBJ2-1; 9 bases are shared with TRBD2. TRBJ2-7 matches the DNA end more closely, so the J call is doubtful. The CDR3 totals 14 residues. Germline V CDR1 and CDR2: SQVTM, ANQGSEA. CDR3 region: CSAKPSGVYNEQYF. The CDR3 DNA reads as TGCAGCGCTAAACCTAGCGGGGTCTACAATGAGCAGTACTTC.

This clonotype came up a few times. V gene TRBV10-3 combines with J gene TRBJ1-1; a weak D match, TRBD1 (6 bases). The CDR3 length is 11 residues. V lost 4 bases, J lost 9 bases, and 9 bases lay in between. Per the germline V gene, CDR1 is ENHRY and CDR2 is SYGVKD. In DNA form, the CDR3 reads TGTGCCATCAGTGGGACAGAAAAAGCTTTCTTT. Protein: CAISGTEKAFF.

The chain recombines TRBV2 with TRBJ1-5, with D possibly TRBD1 on 6 matching bases. V was trimmed by 1 base and J by 2 bases, leaving 9 bases between them. The CDR3 has 15 amino acids. Germline V gives CDR1 SNHLY, CDR2 FYNNEI. The CDR3 sequence is CASSEGGPGNQPQHF. The CDR3 region has the DNA TGTGCCAGCAGTGAAGGGGGGCCGGGCAATCAGCCCCAGCATTTT.

The chain couples TRBV24-1 to TRBJ2-1; TRBD1 is a possible D gene (5 bases). The V end was cut by 8 bases, the J end by 7 bases, with 14 bases between. The CDR3 totals 13 residues. The germline gives CDR1 KGHDR, CDR2 SFDVKD. The CDR3 sequence: CATKDTLGNEQFF. CDR3 nucleotides: TGTGCCACCAAGGACACCCTAGGGAATGAGCAGTTCTTC.

The chain carries TRBV4-1 and TRBJ2-3, with D possibly TRBD2 on 5 matching bases. The ends were cut back, 3 bases at V and 6 bases at J, with 10 bases in the middle. The CDR3 has 13 amino acids. Germline V lookup: CDR1 MGHRA, CDR2 YSYEKL. Written as DNA, the CDR3 is TGCGCCAGCAGCCACGAGGGAACCGATACGCAGTATTTT. Protein product: CASSHEGTDTQYF.

At least ten counts were recorded for this clonotype. The chain combines TRBV10-3 with TRBJ2-5, with 7 bases aligning to TRBD2. Per the germline V gene, CDR1 is ENHRY and CDR2 is SYGVKD. The V and J ends lost 5 bases and 7 bases, in that order; junction bases with no gene match: 4. The CDR3 has 12 amino acids. The CDR3, as DNA: TGTGCCATCAGTAGCGGGGAGGCGACCCAGTACTTC. This sequence encodes CAISSGEATQYF.

The rearrangement links TRBV5-1 to TRBJ1-2; D may be TRBD1 (5 bases). V was pared by 1 base and J by 8 bases, with 15 bases between. CDR1 and CDR2 from the germline V gene are SGHRS and YFSETQ. The CDR3 is made up of 14 amino acids. CDR3 sequence reads: CASSLNGGEVGYTF. CDR3 in DNA: TGCGCCAGCAGCTTGAATGGGGGTGAGGTCGGCTACACCTTC.

This clonotype is a singleton in its sample. The chain is built from TRBV11-2 and TRBJ2-6, with 13 bases matching TRBD2. Germline CDR1 reads SGHAT; CDR2 reads FQNNGV. V lost 3 bases, J lost 3 bases, and 5 bases stayed unmatched. There are 18 residues in the CDR3. CDR3 amino acids: CASSFGLAGAGGANVLTF. The CDR3 DNA sequence: TGTGCCAGCAGCTTTGGACTAGCGGGAGCTGGTGGGGCCAACGTCCTGACTTTC. Complete variable domain (other parts from reference TRBV11-2 and TRBJ2-6): EAGVAQSPRYKIIEKRQSVAFWCNPISGHATLYWYQQILGQGPKLLIQFQNNGVVDDSQLPKDRFSAERLKGVDSTLKIQPAKLEDSAVYLCASSFGLAGAGGANVLTFGAGSRLTVL.

This clonotype occurred a few times. This chain connects TRBV4-1 to TRBJ2-4; either TRBD1 or TRBD2 may supply D (6 bases each). From germline, CDR1 is MGHRA and CDR2 YSYEKL. Trimming cost V 4 bases and J 6 bases, with 13 bases left between them. The CDR3 is 14 residues long. Here the CDR3 reads CASSPPGGGNIQYF. The CDR3 DNA follows: TGCGCCAGCAGCCCACCCGGGGGCGGAAACATTCAGTACTTC.

This clonotype has at least ten counts. V and J are TRBV5-1 and TRBJ2-7; possibly TRBD2 for D (5 bases). In germline, CDR1 is SGHRS, CDR2 YFSETQ. CDR3 length: 13 residues. Trimming removed 2 bases at V and 5 bases at J, with 11 bases between. The CDR3 nucleotides are TGCGCCAGCAGCTTTGAGGGAATTGACGAGCAGTACTTC. This encodes CASSFEGIDEQYF.

V and J are TRBV20-1 and TRBJ1-1, with 11 bases that match TRBD1. Looked up from germline, CDR1 is DFQATT and CDR2 is SNEGSKA (reference sequence). This CDR3 has 16 amino acids. J lost 1 base, V lost 0 bases, and 4 bases had no gene match. Here the CDR3 DNA reads TGCAGTGCTAGAGACCGGGACAGGGGGTGGAACACTGAAGCTTTCTTT. Its translation: CSARDRDRGWNTEAFF.

V and J are TRBV5-1 and TRBJ2-3, with D uncertain. Trimming stripped 2 bases from V and 6 bases from J, with 13 bases between. The CDR3 totals 14 residues. Per germline, CDR1 SGHRS and CDR2 YFSETQ. The CDR3 sequence: CASSFNRAKDTQYF. In DNA form, the CDR3 reads TGCGCCAGCAGCTTTAATCGAGCTAAGGATACGCAGTATTTT. The full variable domain, in which reference TRBV5-1 and TRBJ2-3 provide the parts outside the CDR3, is KAGVTQTPRYLIKTRGQQVTLSCSPISGHRSVSWYQQTPGQGLQFLFEYFSETQRNKGNFPGRFSGRQFSNSRSEMNVSTLELGDSALYLCASSFNRAKDTQYFGPGTRLTVL.

A note on this clonotype: A much larger clone differs from this one at a single base, so this may be a read error. The chain is built from TRBV27 and TRBJ1-6, with D hard to call. Trimming took 3 bases from V and 7 from J, leaving 4 bases between them. Germline V gene lookup returns CDR1 MNHEY and CDR2 SMNVEV (reference sequence). The CDR3 sequence is 12 residues long. As DNA, the CDR3 is TGTGCCAGCAGTTTCACCAATTCACCCCTCCACTTT. Amino acid sequence: CASSFTNSPLHF.

Only a few counts were recorded for this clonotype. The chain joins TRBV20-1 to TRBJ1-2, with D possibly being TRBD1 (5 bases). Trimming took off 3 bases at V and 8 bases at J, with 10 bases between the two ends. Germline values: CDR1 DFQATT, CDR2 SNEGSKA (reference sequence). This CDR3 has 11 residues. The CDR3 protein is CSASKGEGYTF. The CDR3 DNA reads as TGCAGTGCTAGTAAAGGGGAAGGCTACACCTTC.

A few counts support this clonotype. The rearrangement links TRBV12-3 or TRBV12-4 to TRBJ2-1; 15 bases align to TRBD2. CDR3 size: 16 residues. The trim removed 7 bases at V and 10 bases at J, leaving 11 bases unmatched. CDR3 DNA: TGTGCCAGCAACCTGGGACTAGCGGGGGGTGTAGGGGAGCAGTTCTTC. Its protein is CASNLGLAGGVGEQFF.

The CDR3 coding sequence is TGTGCCAGCAGTTCCCTAGCGCTGAGCACAGATACGCAGTATTTT. It yields the protein CASSSLALSTDTQYF. V gene TRBV6-5 combines with J gene TRBJ2-3; TRBD2 might be the D (6 bases). Trimming took off 4 bases at V and 0 bases at J, with 11 bases between the two ends. Germline CDR1 is MNHEY and CDR2 is SVGAGI. The CDR3 contains 15 residues.

Remarks on this clonotype: A much larger clonotype is one base distant, so this may be a read error. The chain has TRBV29-1 and TRBJ2-1; no firm D call. The V gene lost 7 bases and the J gene lost 6 bases, with 16 bases spanning the gap. Germline V gene data show CDR1 as SQVTM and CDR2 as ANQGSEA. There are 13 residues in the CDR3. The CDR3 region has the DNA TGCAGCGGAGTCCCCGGGTCTTCCAATGAGCAGTTCTTC. Protein sequence: CSGVPGSSNEQFF.

The chain uses TRBV20-1 and TRBJ1-2; maybe TRBD1 (5 bases). V was trimmed by 8 bases and J by 7 bases, leaving 14 bases between them. Per the germline V gene, CDR1 is DFQATT and CDR2 is SNEGSKA (reference sequence). CDR3 length equals 11 residues. For the CDR3, the DNA is TGCAGTACCCGGGCAGGGCCTGGCTACACCTTC. Protein product: CSTRAGPGYTF.

This chain connects TRBV20-1 to TRBJ1-5; D possibly corresponds to TRBD1 (6 bases). The CDR3 has 16 amino acids. V was pared by 1 base and J by 2 bases, with 15 bases between. Germline CDR1 DFQATT, CDR2 SNEGSKA (reference sequence). The CDR3 is CSARVPLGGGNQPQHF. The CDR3 nucleotides are TGCAGTGCTAGAGTTCCGTTGGGGGGCGGCAATCAGCCCCAGCATTTT.